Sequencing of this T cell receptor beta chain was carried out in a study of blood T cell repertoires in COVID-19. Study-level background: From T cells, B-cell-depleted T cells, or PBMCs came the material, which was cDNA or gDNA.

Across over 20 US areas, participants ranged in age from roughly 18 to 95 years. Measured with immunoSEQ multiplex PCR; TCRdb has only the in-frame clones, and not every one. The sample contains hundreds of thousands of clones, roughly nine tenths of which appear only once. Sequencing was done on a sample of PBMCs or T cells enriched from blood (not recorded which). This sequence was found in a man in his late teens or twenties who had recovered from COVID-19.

In DNA, the CDR3 is TGTGCCATCAGGGACTCCATCGGGGAGCTGTTTTTT. It encodes CAIRDSIGELFF. The chain is built from TRBV10-3 and TRBJ2-2; D possibly corresponds to TRBD2 (5 bases). The germline CDR1 and CDR2 sequences are ENHRY and SYGVKD. Trimming stripped 6 bases from V and 7 bases from J, with 9 bases between. The length of the CDR3 is 12 residues.